This T cell receptor beta chain was profiled in a study of vaccination effects on CD4 cells after COVID-19. A note on this clone: Its antigen is not identified.

Upon completion of about eleven days in culture, CD4+ T cells were isolated. Each culture had half its medium swapped for IL-2 medium on days 3 and 7. The CDR3 has 14 amino acids. After removal of 6 bases from V and 3 bases from J, the junction contained 5 bases not matched to a gene. Germline lookup yields CDR1 MNHEY and CDR2 SVGAGI. Overall study results and limits: Convalescents' spike-reactive clones after vaccination were mainly made up of new clones that the vaccine induced.

Some clones are missing from TCRdb's copy, which holds only in-frame ones; the method was immunoSEQ multiplex PCR. The sample lists roughly 60,000 clones, approximately 70% occurring once. The chain employs TRBV6-5 and TRBJ1-2; TRBD1 agrees at 9 bases. This clonotype was sampled from a human donor who had a prior SARS-CoV-2 infection. The source was CD4+ T cells from PBMCs cultured without peptide, collected before COVID-19 vaccination. DNA for the CDR3: TGTGCCAGCAGGCCGGGACAGGGTCACTATGGCTACACCTTC. This sequence encodes CASRPGQGHYGYTF.